Following are 22 T cell receptor beta chains from one sample sequenced in a study of blood T cell repertoires in COVID-19. Sequenced by immunoSEQ multiplex PCR; TCRdb stores in-frame clones only, minus some. The repertoire holds approximately 210,000 clones, roughly four fifths seen once, with around 11% in the top ten. The material sequenced was PBMCs or T cells enriched from blood (not recorded which). These receptors were taken from a man aged 35-49 years who had recovered from COVID-19.

This clone came up a few times. Other DNA sequences within the sample encode an identical CDR3. The chain links TRBV7-3 to TRBJ2-5; 7 bases agree with TRBD2. The junction had 5 bases not matched to a gene; V was cut back by 2 bases and J by 5 bases. Germline CDR1 is SGHTA and CDR2 is FQGTGA. This CDR3 spans 14 amino acids. This CDR3 is CASSLGRGMETQYF. CDR3 bases: TGTGCCAGCAGCTTAGGGAGGGGAATGGAGACCCAGTACTTC.

The chain has TRBV29-1 and TRBJ2-2; 8 positions match TRBD1. V trimming: 6 bases; J trimming: 2 bases; junction bases outside the gene matches: 5. Germline V gene data show CDR1 as SQVTM and CDR2 as ANQGSEA. CDR3 length: 14 amino acids. The CDR3 bases are TGCAGCGTCTGGACAGGGTTAAACACCGGGGAGCTGTTTTTT. Its protein is CSVWTGLNTGELFF.

CDR3 loop: CACRGKSTDTQYF. CDR3 coding DNA: TGTGCCTGCAGGGGTAAGAGCACAGATACGCAGTATTTT. This chain joins TRBV30 and TRBJ2-3; perhaps TRBD1 as D (6 bases). Per the germline V gene, CDR1 is GTSNPN and CDR2 is SVGIG (reference sequence). The CDR3 contains 13 residues. Trimming removed 6 bases at V and 0 bases at J, with 10 bases between.

The rearrangement joins TRBV24-1 to TRBJ1-5; D gene unclear. The CDR3 contains 15 residues. V lost 3 bases to trimming and J lost 2 bases, with 10 bases between them. Germline CDR1 and CDR2: KGHDR and SFDVKD. The CDR3 region has the DNA TGTGCCACCAGTGATAGAGTGGGAGGCAATCAGCCCCAGCATTTT. This translates into CATSDRVGGNQPQHF.

In regard to this clone: A junction boundary mismatches the germline segment, possibly from a read error. The CDR3 sequence: CASSRGQGALAGELFF. CDR3 bases: TGTGCTAGCAGCCGAGGACAGGGGGCGCTAGCCGGGGAGCTGTTTTTT. The rearrangement uses TRBV7-7 and TRBJ2-2, with 11 bases identical to TRBD1. Germline V lookup: CDR1 SSHAT, CDR2 FNYEAQ (reference sequence). This CDR3 has 16 residues.

This chain uses TRBV20-1 with TRBJ1-4, with unresolved D. This CDR3 region has 13 residues. V was clipped by 3 bases and J by 0 bases, with 5 bases between them. Germline CDR1 is DFQATT and CDR2 is SNEGSKA (reference sequence). CDR3 sequence reads: CSASASTNEKLFF. CDR3 DNA: TGCAGTGCTAGTGCATCAACTAATGAAAAACTGTTTTTT.

This rearrangement joins TRBV4-2 to TRBJ2-5, with D possibly being TRBD2 (7 bases). Between the trimmed V and J ends, which lost 0 bases and 5 bases, there was a span of 22 bases. There are 18 residues in the CDR3. Per germline, CDR1 LGHNA and CDR2 YNFKEQ. CDR3 amino acids: CASSQENGVGGRGETQYF. Here the CDR3 DNA reads TGTGCCAGCAGCCAAGAAAATGGTGTAGGTGGGAGGGGGGAGACCCAGTACTTC.

The chain couples TRBV10-3 to TRBJ1-2, with 10 bases lining up with TRBD1. CDR1 is ENHRY and CDR2 is SYGVKD in the germline V gene. V lost 0 bases and J lost 4; bases outside the gene matches: 5. CDR3 length: 16 amino acids. The CDR3 DNA sequence: TGTGCCATCAGTGAGTCGGCCAGGACAGGGGGCTATGGCTACACCTTC. This translates into CAISESARTGGYGYTF.

The chain combines TRBV24-1 with TRBJ2-5; 9 bases map to TRBD2. Trimming removed 5 bases from V and 3 bases from J; junction bases left unmatched: 6. Germline lookup yields CDR1 KGHDR and CDR2 SFDVKD. The length of the CDR3 is 15 residues. This chain's CDR3 is CATSGLTSGKETQYF. CDR3 sequence (DNA): TGTGCCACCAGTGGGTTGACTAGCGGAAAAGAGACCCAGTACTTC.

The V gene is TRBV29-1, the J gene TRBJ1-4; 10 nucleotides match TRBD1. CDR1 SQVTM and CDR2 ANQGSEA come from the germline V gene. The CDR3 consists of 14 residues. The V gene end was trimmed by 6 bases and the J gene end by 8 bases; junction bases not matched to a gene: 9. CDR3 DNA sequence: TGCAGCGTATGGGCCGGGACAGGGGACGAAAAACTGTTTTTT. Residues: CSVWAGTGDEKLFF.

The chain combines TRBV4-1 with TRBJ1-3; no definite D call. Trimming stripped 0 bases from V and 5 bases from J, with 14 bases between. Per germline, CDR1 MGHRA and CDR2 YSYEKL. There are 16 residues in the CDR3. The CDR3 DNA sequence: TGCGCCAGCAGCCAAGAAGGGAGGAACAGACGAAACACCATATATTTT. It translates to CASSQEGRNRRNTIYF.

The genes are TRBV10-3 and TRBJ2-7, with TRBD2 as a possible D gene (6 bases). V shed 1 base and J shed 6 bases, with 13 bases lying between them. The CDR3 totals 14 residues. Germline values: CDR1 ENHRY, CDR2 SYGVKD. The CDR3 sequence: CAISELGGDGEQYF. CDR3 coding DNA: TGTGCCATCAGTGAGTTAGGCGGGGATGGCGAGCAGTACTTC.

This chain links TRBV9 with TRBJ2-3; 10 bases line up with TRBD2. The CDR3 length is 17 residues. The J segment lost 2 bases and the V segment lost 3 bases, leaving 9 bases of the junction unmatched. Germline loops: CDR1 SGDLS, CDR2 YYNGEE. Here the CDR3 DNA reads TGTGCCAGCAGCGAGGTCACACTAGCGGGGATCACAGATACGCAGTATTTT. It encodes CASSEVTLAGITDTQYF. Full variable domain (remainder filled in from reference TRBV9 and TRBJ2-3): DSGVTQTPKHLITATGQRVTLRCSPRSGDLSVYWYQQSLDQGLQFLIQYYNGEERAKGNILERFSAQQFPDLHSELNLSSLELGDSALYFCASSEVTLAGITDTQYFGPGTRLTVL.

The chain employs TRBV11-2 and TRBJ2-2, with 9 bases that match TRBD2. V dropped 1 base and J dropped 5; count of bases not matched to a gene: 8. Per germline, CDR1 SGHAT and CDR2 FQNNGV. The CDR3 is 17 amino acids. The CDR3 is CASSLGVAGVETGELFF. The CDR3, as DNA: TGTGCCAGCAGCTTAGGGGTAGCGGGAGTTGAGACCGGGGAGCTGTTTTTT.

J is TRBJ1-1 and V is TRBV18; D is perhaps TRBD1 (5 bases). The CDR3 is 15 amino acids. Germline values: CDR1 KGHSH, CDR2 LQKENI. Trimming removed 3 bases at V and 0 bases at J, with 11 bases between. This chain's CDR3 is CASSPRGTVNTEAFF. In DNA form, the CDR3 reads TGTGCCAGCTCACCCCGCGGGACGGTGAACACTGAAGCTTTCTTT.

This clone was seen a single time. The sample has other DNA sequences that encode this CDR3 too. The rearrangement links TRBV7-2 to TRBJ1-2; possible D gene TRBD1, 6 bases. Germline V gene lookup returns CDR1 SGHTA and CDR2 FQGNSA. This CDR3 contains 14 residues. Trimming took off 5 bases at V and 2 bases at J, with 12 bases between the two ends. The CDR3 loop is CASSPRTANYGYTF. In DNA, the CDR3 is TGTGCCAGCAGCCCCCGGACAGCAAACTATGGCTACACCTTC.

The CDR3 here is CASSIGQGLIGYTF. CDR3 nucleotide sequence: TGTGCCAGTAGTATAGGCCAGGGGCTCATTGGCTACACCTTC. The rearrangement uses TRBV19 and TRBJ1-2; D may be TRBD1 (6 bases). V dropped 1 base and J dropped 7 bases, with 13 bases sitting between them. CDR3 length equals 14 residues. Per the germline V gene, CDR1 is LNHDA and CDR2 is SQIVND (reference sequence).

The chain carries TRBV5-6 and TRBJ2-2; 8 bases agree with TRBD1. V was clipped by 4 bases and J by 1 base; unmatched bases: 6. The germline V gene has CDR1 SGHDT and CDR2 YYEEEE. The CDR3 sequence is 16 residues long. The CDR3 DNA reads as TGTGCCAGCAGCGGCCGGGGGACAGGGAACACCGGGGAGCTGTTTTTT. Protein sequence: CASSGRGTGNTGELFF.

The V gene is TRBV11-2, the J gene TRBJ2-7, with a tentative D call TRBD2 (7 bases). This CDR3 spans 16 amino acids. The V and J ends lost 1 base and 6 bases respectively, with 19 bases between them. Germline lookup yields CDR1 SGHAT and CDR2 FQNNGV. DNA of the CDR3: TGTGCCAGCAGCTTAGGAGGGGGGGGCCTCCGGGGCGAGCAGTACTTC. Residues: CASSLGGGGLRGEQYF.

The chain has TRBV9 and TRBJ1-2; D unclear. This CDR3 spans 14 amino acids. Germline CDR1 reads SGDLS; CDR2 reads YYNGEE. The V end lost 0 bases, the J end lost 8 bases, and 14 bases lay between the germline ends. The CDR3 loop reads CASSVGWSEGGYTF. CDR3 DNA sequence: TGTGCCAGCAGCGTAGGCTGGAGTGAGGGAGGCTACACCTTC.

V gene TRBV30 combines with J gene TRBJ1-2; D is ambiguous. Trimming removed 5 bases at V and 4 bases at J, with 17 bases between. Germline assignment: CDR1 GTSNPN and CDR2 SVGIG (reference sequence). CDR3 size: 14 residues. The CDR3 reads CAWYFYRSGYGYTF. CDR3 bases: TGTGCCTGGTATTTTTACCGATCCGGCTATGGCTACACCTTC.

The rearrangement joins TRBV28 to TRBJ1-2; D not certain. Trimming removed 7 bases from V and 4 bases from J, with 7 bases in between. The CDR3 length is 11 residues. Germline CDR1 is MDHEN and CDR2 is SYDVKM. The CDR3 protein is CASTFGYGYTF. In nucleotides, the CDR3 is TGTGCCAGCACCTTCGGCTATGGCTACACCTTC.